The clone carrying this T cell receptor (beta chain) was seen a single time. These data come from a study of T cells after yellow fever vaccination. The V and J ends lost 7 bases and 7 bases respectively, with 16 bases between them. Germline loops: CDR1 SQVTM, CDR2 ANQGSEA. The CDR3 runs 12 residues. MiXCR, run by TCRdb on the 5' RACE reads, gives a single entry per CDR3 protein. Of approximately 130,000 distinct CDR3 sequences detected, roughly 15% appear once; the ten largest clones hold approximately 39%. The input for sequencing was CD8+ T cells sorted from PBMCs, taken 5 days after the yellow fever booster vaccination. This sequence originates from a man between 18 and 35 years old who received the YFV17D yellow fever vaccine. V usage is TRBV29-1 and J usage is TRBJ1-1; a possible D gene is TRBD1 (5 bases). The CDR3: CSGGTARLEAFF. The CDR3 coding sequence is TGCAGCGGAGGGACGGCCAGACTTGAAGCTTTCTTT.